This T cell receptor (beta chain) was documented in a study of OX40 agonist ivuxolimab in advanced cancers. In the study overall: Patients treated during dose escalation were battling hepatocellular carcinoma, melanoma, renal cell or head and neck cancer. The study's findings and limits: Low normalized clonal expansion also occurred in some nonresponding patients.

As concerns this clone: As yet, its antigen is unknown.

TCRdb's copy holds only in-frame clones and misses some; the assay was immunoSEQ multiplex PCR. The sample holds 50,000 to 65,000 clones; about four fifths are singletons and the top ten take around 1%. CDR3 size: 12 residues. Trimming took 0 bases from V and 9 from J, leaving 7 bases between them. The germline V gene encodes CDR1 SGHRS and CDR2 YFSETQ. The source material was CD4+ or CD8+ T cells sorted from blood, sampled in a trial of the OX40 agonist ivuxolimab. This chain connects TRBV5-1 to TRBJ2-1; D remains unclear. The sequence was collected from an adult with an advanced solid tumor such as melanoma, head and neck, liver or kidney cancer. The CDR3: CASSLGQFEQFF. Written as DNA, the CDR3 is TGCGCCAGCAGCTTGGGCCAGTTTGAGCAGTTCTTC.